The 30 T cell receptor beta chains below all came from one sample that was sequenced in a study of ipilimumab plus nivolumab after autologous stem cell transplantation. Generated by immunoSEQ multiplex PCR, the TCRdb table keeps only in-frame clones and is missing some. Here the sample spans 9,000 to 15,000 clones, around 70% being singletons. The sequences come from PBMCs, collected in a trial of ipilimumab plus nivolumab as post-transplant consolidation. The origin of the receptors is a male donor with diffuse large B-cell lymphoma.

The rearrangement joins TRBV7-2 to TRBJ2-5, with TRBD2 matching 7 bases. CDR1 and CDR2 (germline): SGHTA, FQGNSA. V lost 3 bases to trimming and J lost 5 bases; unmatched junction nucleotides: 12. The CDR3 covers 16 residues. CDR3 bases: TGTGCCAGCAGCTTGGCTATGTCCTGGGGGGGGGAGACCCAGTACTTC. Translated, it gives CASSLAMSWGGETQYF.

The CDR3 region is CASSPRRGVVDTIYF. DNA for the CDR3: TGTGCCAGCAGCCCCCGGAGGGGAGTGGTAGACACCATATATTTT. V is TRBV7-8 and J is TRBJ1-3; D is perhaps TRBD1 (5 bases). CDR3 size: 15 residues. Trimming left V 5 bases short and J 8 bases short, with 19 bases between. CDR1 SGHVS and CDR2 FQNEAQ come from the germline V gene.

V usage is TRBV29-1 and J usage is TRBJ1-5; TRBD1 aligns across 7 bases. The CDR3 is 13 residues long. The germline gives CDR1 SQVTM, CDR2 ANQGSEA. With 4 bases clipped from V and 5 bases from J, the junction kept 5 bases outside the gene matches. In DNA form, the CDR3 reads TGCAGCGTTGGTGGCAGGGGGGATCAGCCCCAGCATTTT. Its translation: CSVGGRGDQPQHF.

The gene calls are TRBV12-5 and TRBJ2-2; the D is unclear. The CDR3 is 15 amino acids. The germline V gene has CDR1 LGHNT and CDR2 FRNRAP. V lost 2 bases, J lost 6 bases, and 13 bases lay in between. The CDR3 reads CASGLPSWAAGELFF. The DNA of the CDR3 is TGTGCTAGTGGTTTGCCCTCCTGGGCGGCCGGGGAGCTGTTTTTT.

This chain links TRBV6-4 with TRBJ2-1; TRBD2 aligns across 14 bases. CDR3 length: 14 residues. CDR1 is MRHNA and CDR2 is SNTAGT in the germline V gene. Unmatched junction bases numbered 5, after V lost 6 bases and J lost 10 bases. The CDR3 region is CASSAGLAGDEQFF. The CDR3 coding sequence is TGTGCCAGCAGCGCGGGACTAGCGGGAGACGAGCAGTTCTTC.

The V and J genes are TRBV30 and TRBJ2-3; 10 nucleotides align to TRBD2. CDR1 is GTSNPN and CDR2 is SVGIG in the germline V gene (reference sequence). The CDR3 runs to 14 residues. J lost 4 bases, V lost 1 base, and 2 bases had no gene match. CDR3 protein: CAWSASGGADTQYF. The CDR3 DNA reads TGTGCCTGGAGTGCTAGCGGGGGAGCAGATACGCAGTATTTT.

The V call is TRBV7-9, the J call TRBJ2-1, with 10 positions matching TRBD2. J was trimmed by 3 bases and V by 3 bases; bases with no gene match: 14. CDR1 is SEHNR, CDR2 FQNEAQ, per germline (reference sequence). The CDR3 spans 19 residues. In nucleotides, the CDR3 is TGTGCCAGCAGCTTGGTGGGTCTAGCGGGGGCCCTGGGCTACAATGAGCAGTTCTTC. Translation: CASSLVGLAGALGYNEQFF.

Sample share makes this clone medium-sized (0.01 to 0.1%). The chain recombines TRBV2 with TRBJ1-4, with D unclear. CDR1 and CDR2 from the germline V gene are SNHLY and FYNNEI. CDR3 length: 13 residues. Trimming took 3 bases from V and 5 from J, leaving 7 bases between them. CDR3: CASSDGQNEKLFF. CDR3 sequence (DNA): TGTGCCAGCAGTGACGGGCAGAATGAAAAACTGTTTTTT.

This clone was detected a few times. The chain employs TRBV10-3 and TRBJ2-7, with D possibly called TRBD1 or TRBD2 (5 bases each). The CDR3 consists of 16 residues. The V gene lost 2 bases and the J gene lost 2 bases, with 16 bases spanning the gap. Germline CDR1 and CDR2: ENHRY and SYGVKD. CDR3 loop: CAISEPAGTYPYEQYF. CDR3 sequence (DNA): TGTGCCATCAGTGAGCCTGCCGGGACCTACCCCTACGAGCAGTACTTC.

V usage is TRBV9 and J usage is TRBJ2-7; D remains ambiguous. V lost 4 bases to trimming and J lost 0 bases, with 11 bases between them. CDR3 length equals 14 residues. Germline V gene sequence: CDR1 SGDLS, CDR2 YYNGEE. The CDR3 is CASSNGRSSYEQYF. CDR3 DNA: TGTGCCAGCAGCAATGGACGGAGCTCCTACGAGCAGTACTTC.

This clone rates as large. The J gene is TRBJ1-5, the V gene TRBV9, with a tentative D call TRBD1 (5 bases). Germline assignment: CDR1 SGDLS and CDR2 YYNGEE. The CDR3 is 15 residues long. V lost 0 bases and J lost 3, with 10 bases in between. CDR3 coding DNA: TGTGCCAGCAGCGTAGGGGGGAATAACAATCAGCCCCAGCATTTT. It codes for CASSVGGNNNQPQHF.

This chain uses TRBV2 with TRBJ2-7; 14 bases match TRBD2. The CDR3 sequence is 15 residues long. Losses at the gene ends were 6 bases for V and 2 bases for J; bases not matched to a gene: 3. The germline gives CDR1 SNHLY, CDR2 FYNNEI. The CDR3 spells CASSPTSGRAYEQYF. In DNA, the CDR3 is TGTGCCAGCAGCCCGACTAGCGGGAGGGCCTACGAGCAGTACTTC. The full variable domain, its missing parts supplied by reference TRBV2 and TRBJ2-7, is EPEVTQTPSHQVTQMGQEVILRCVPISNHLYFYWYRQILGQKVEFLVSFYNNEISEKSEIFDDQFSVERPDGSNFTLKIRSTKLEDSAMYFCASSPTSGRAYEQYFGPGTRLTVT.

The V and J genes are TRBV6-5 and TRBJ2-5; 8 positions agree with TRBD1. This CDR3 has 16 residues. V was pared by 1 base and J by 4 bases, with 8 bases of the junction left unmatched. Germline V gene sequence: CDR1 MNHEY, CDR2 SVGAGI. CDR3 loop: CASSYYPTGAGETQYF. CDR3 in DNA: TGTGCCAGCAGTTACTACCCGACAGGGGCTGGAGAGACCCAGTACTTC.

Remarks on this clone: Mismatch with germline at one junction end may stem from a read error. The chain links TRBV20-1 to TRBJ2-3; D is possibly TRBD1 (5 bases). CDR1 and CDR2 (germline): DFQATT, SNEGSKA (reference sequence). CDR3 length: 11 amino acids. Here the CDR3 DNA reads TGCAGTGCTGATACAGGTATCGATCAGGATTTT. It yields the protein CSADTGIDQDF.

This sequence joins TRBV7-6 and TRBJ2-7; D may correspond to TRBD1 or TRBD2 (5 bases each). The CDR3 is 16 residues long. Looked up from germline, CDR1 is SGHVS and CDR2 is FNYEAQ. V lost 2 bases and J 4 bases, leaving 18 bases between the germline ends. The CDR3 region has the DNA TGTGCCAGCAGCTTACGCCCCCCACTAGAGGGGTACGAGCAGTACTTC. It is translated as CASSLRPPLEGYEQYF.

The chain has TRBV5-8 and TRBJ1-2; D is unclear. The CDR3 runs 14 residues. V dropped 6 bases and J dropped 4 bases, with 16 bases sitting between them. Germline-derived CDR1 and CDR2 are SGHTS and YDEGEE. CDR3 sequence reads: CASILRGLSYGYTF. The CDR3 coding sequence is TGTGCCAGCATCCTGCGAGGGCTGAGCTATGGCTACACCTTC.

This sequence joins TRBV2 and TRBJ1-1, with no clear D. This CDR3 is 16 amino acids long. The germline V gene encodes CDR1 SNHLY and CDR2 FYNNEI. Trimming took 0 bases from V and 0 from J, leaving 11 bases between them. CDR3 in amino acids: CASSEANNGLNTEAFF. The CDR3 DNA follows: TGTGCCAGCAGTGAAGCAAACAATGGTCTGAACACTGAAGCTTTCTTT.

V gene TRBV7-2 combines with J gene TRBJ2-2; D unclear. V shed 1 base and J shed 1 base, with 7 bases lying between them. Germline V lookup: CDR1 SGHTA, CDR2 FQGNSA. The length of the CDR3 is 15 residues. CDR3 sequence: CASSLVAGNTGELFF. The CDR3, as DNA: TGTGCCAGCAGCTTAGTGGCAGGGAACACCGGGGAGCTGTTTTTT.

CDR3 sequence: CSARSNEQFF. CDR3 DNA: TGCAGTGCTAGAAGTAATGAGCAGTTCTTC. The chain has TRBV20-1 and TRBJ2-1; D uncertain. This CDR3 comprises 10 residues. V lost 2 bases, J lost 7 bases, and 3 bases lay in between. The germline CDR1 and CDR2 sequences are DFQATT and SNEGSKA (reference sequence).

CDR3 residues: CASSLGVSQETQYF. CDR3 nucleotide sequence: TGCGCCAGCAGCTTGGGTGTCAGCCAAGAGACCCAGTACTTC. This chain links TRBV5-1 with TRBJ2-5; D is ambiguous. Trimming shortened V by 0 bases and J by 1 base, and 7 bases separated the two germline ends. Germline CDR1 reads SGHRS; CDR2 reads YFSETQ. The CDR3 consists of 14 residues.

CDR3 amino acids: CSAIREGPGELFF. For the CDR3, the DNA is TGCAGCGCCATTAGGGAGGGGCCCGGGGAGCTGTTTTTT. The rearrangement uses TRBV29-1 and TRBJ2-2; TRBD2 matches 7 bases. The J segment lost 6 bases and the V segment lost 7 bases, leaving 8 bases of the junction unmatched. Per germline, CDR1 SQVTM and CDR2 ANQGSEA. CDR3 length: 13 residues.

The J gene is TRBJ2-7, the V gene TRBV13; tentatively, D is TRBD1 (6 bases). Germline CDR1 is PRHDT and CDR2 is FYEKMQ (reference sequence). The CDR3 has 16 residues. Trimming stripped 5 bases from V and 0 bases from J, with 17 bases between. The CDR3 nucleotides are TGTGCCAGCAGCCCACCTTCCTTGACAGGCTCCTACGAGCAGTACTTC. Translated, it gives CASSPPSLTGSYEQYF.

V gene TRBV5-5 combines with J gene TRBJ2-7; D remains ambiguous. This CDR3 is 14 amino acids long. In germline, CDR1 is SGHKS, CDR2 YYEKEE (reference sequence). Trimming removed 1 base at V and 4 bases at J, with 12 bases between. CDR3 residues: CASSLSRQGYEQYF. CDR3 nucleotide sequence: TGTGCCAGCAGCTTGTCCAGGCAAGGTTACGAGCAGTACTTC.

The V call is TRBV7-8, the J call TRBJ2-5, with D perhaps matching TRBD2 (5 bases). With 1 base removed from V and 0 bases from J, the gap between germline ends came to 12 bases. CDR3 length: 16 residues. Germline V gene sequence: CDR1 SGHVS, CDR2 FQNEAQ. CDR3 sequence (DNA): TGTGCCAGCAGCTTAGGGGCTAGCTTGTACCAAGAGACCCAGTACTTC. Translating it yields CASSLGASLYQETQYF.

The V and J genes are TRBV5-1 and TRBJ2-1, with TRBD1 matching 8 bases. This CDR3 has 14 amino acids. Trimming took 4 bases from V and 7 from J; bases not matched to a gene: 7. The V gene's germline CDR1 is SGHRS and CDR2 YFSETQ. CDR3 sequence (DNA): TGCGCCAGCAGCGCAAGACAGGGGTTGAATGAGCAGTTCTTC. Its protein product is CASSARQGLNEQFF.

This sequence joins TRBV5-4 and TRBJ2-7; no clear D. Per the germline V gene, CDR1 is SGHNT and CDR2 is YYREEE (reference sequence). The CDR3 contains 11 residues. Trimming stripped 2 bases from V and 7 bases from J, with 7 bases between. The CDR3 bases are TGTGCCAGCAGCTTTTTGGGAGAGCAGTACTTC. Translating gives CASSFLGEQYF.

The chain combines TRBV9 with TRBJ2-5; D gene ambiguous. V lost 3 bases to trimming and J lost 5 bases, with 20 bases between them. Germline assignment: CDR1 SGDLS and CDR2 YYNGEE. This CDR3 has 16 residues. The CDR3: CASSGTATPLIETQYF. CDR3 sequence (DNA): TGTGCCAGCAGCGGGACCGCGACTCCCCTGATCGAGACCCAGTACTTC. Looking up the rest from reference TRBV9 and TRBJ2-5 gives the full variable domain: DSGVTQTPKHLITATGQRVTLRCSPRSGDLSVYWYQQSLDQGLQFLIQYYNGEERAKGNILERFSAQQFPDLHSELNLSSLELGDSALYFCASSGTATPLIETQYFGPGTRLLVL.

CDR3 in DNA: TGTGCCAGCAGCTTAATTAACTATGGCTACACCTTC. It specifies CASSLINYGYTF. This chain connects TRBV5-4 to TRBJ1-2; D gene ambiguous. V lost 2 bases, J lost 1 base, and 3 bases lay in between. Germline V gene data show CDR1 as SGHNT and CDR2 as YYREEE (reference sequence). The CDR3 contains 12 residues.

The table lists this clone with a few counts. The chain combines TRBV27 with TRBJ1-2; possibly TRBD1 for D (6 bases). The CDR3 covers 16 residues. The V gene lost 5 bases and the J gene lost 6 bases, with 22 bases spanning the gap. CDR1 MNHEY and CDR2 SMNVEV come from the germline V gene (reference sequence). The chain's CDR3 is CASSPSFTGQGNGYTF. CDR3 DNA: TGTGCCAGCAGTCCTTCCTTCACAGGGCAGGGGAATGGCTACACCTTC.

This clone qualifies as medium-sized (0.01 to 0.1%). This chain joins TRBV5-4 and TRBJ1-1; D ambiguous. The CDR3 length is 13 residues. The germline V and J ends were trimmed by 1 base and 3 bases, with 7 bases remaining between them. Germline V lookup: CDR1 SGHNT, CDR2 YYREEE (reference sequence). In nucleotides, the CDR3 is TGTGCCAGCAGCTTGACAAAATACACTGAAGCTTTCTTT. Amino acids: CASSLTKYTEAFF.